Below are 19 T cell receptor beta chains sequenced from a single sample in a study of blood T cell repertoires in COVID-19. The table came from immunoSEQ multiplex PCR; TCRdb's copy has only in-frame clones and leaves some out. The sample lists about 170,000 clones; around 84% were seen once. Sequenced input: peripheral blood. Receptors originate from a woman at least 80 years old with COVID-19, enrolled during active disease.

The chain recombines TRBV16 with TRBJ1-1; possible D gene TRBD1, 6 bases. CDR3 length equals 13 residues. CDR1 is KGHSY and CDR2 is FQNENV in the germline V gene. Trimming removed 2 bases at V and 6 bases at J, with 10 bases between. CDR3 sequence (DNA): TGTGCCAGCAGCCAAAGGAGGACAGCTGAAGCTTTCTTT. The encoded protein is CASSQRRTAEAFF.

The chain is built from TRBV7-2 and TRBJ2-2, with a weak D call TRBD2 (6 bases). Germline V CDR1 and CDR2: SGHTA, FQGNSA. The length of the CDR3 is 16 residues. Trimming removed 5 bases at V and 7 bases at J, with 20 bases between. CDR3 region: CASSPNPGLVGGELFF. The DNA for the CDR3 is TGTGCCAGCAGCCCTAATCCGGGACTCGTCGGCGGGGAGCTGTTTTTT.

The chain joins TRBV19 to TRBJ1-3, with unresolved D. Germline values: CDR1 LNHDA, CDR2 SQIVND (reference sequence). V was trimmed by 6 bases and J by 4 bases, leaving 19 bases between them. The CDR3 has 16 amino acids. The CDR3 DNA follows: TGTGCCAGTAGGACGGCGGATCGGGGTTTAGGAAACACCATATATTTT. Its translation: CASRTADRGLGNTIYF.

This CDR3 is CASSIVSSGSPFSTDTQYF. Written as DNA, the CDR3 is TGTGCCAGTAGTATAGTGTCTAGCGGGAGCCCCTTCTCCACAGATACGCAGTATTTT. The chain uses TRBV19 and TRBJ2-3, with TRBD2 matching 10 bases. The CDR3 spans 19 residues. CDR1 and CDR2 (germline): LNHDA, SQIVND (reference sequence). V lost 1 base, J lost 2 bases, and 12 bases stayed unmatched.

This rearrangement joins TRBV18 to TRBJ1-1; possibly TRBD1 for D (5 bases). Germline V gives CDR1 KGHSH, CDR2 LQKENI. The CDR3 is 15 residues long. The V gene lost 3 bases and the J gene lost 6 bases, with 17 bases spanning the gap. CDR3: CASSPNLGEGSEAFF. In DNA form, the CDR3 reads TGTGCCAGCTCACCTAATTTGGGGGAGGGGTCTGAAGCTTTCTTT.

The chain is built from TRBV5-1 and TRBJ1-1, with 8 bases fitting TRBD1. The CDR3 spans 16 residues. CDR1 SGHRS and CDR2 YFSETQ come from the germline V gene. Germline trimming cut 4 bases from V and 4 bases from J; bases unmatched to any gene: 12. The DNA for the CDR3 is TGCGCCAGCAGCGCCTGGACAGGGCCGGGGATCACTGAAGCTTTCTTT. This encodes CASSAWTGPGITEAFF.

The CDR3 nucleotides read TGTGCCAGCAGTTTACAAAGGGGGATTACGCAGCCCCAGCATTTT. This translates into CASSLQRGITQPQHF. The chain employs TRBV27 and TRBJ1-5; weak D call: TRBD1 (6 bases). The CDR3 totals 15 residues. Germline V gene lookup returns CDR1 MNHEY and CDR2 SMNVEV (reference sequence). Trimming removed 2 bases at V and 7 bases at J, with 15 bases between.

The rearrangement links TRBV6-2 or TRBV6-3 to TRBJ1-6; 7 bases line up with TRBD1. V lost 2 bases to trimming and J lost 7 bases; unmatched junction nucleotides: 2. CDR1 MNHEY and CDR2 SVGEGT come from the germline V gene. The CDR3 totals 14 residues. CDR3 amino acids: CASSYGTENSPLHF. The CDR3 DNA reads TGTGCCAGCAGTTACGGGACAGAAAATTCACCCCTCCACTTT.

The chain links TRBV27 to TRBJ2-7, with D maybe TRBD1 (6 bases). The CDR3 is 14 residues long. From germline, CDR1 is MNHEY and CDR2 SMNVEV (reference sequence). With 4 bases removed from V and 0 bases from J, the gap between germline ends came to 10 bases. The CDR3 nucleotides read TGTGCCAGCAGTTCAAAGACAGGCTCCTACGAGCAGTACTTC. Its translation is CASSSKTGSYEQYF.

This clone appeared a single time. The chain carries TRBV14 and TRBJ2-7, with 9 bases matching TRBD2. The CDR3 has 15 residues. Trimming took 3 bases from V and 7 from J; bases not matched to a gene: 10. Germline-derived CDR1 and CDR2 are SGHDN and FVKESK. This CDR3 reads CASSHTSSGIREQYF. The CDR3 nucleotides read TGTGCCAGCAGCCACACCTCTAGCGGGATACGGGAGCAGTACTTC.

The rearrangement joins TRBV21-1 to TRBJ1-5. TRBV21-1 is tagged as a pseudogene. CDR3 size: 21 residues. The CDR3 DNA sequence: TGTGCCAGCAGCAAACCGCGTGGCGTCAGGGAGGCGGCGGATGTCAATCAGCCCCAGCATTTT. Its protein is CASSKPRGVREAADVNQPQHF.

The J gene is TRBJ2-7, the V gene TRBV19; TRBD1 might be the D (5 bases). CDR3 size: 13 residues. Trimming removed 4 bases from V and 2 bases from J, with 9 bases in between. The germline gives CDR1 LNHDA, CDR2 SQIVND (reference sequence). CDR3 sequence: CASSTAGPYEQYF. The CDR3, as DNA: TGTGCCAGTAGTACCGCAGGGCCCTACGAGCAGTACTTC.

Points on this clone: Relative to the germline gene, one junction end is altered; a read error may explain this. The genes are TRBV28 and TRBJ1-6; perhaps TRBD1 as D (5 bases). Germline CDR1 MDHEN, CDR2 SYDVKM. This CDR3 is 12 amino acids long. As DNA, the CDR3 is TGTGCCGGCAGCGGGGGAGGACGACCCCTCCACTTT. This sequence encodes CAGSGGGRPLHF. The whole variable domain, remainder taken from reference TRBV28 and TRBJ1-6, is DVKVTQSSRYLVKRTGEKVFLECVQDMDHENMFWYRQDPGLGLRLIYFSYDVKMKEKGDIPEGYSVSREKKERFSLILESASTNQTSMYLCAGSGGGRPLHFGNGTRLTVT.

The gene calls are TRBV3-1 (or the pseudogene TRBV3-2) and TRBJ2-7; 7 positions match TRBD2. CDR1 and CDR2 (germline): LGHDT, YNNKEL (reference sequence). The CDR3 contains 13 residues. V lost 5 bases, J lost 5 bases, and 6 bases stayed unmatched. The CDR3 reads CASSKREGDEQYF. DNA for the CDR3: TGTGCCAGCAGCAAAAGGGAGGGAGACGAGCAGTACTTC.

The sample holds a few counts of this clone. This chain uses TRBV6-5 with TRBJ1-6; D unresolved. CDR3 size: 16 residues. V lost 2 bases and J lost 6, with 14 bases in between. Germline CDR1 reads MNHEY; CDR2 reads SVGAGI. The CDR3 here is CASSYLDFASNSPLHF. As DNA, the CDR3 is TGTGCCAGCAGTTACCTCGACTTCGCAAGTAATTCACCCCTCCACTTT.

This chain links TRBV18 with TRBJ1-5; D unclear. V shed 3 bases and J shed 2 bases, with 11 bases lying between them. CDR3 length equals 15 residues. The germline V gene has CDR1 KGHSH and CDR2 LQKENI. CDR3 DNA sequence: TGTGCCAGCTCACCCGCGGTTGTGGGCAATCAGCCCCAGCATTTT. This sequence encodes CASSPAVVGNQPQHF.

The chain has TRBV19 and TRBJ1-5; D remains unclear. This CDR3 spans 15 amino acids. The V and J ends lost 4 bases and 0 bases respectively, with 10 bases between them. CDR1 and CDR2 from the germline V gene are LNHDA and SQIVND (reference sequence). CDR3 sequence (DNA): TGTGCCAGTAGTAACCCGAGGCTTAGCAATCAGCCCCAGCATTTT. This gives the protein CASSNPRLSNQPQHF.

CDR3: CASSDPGQGRGTGELFF. The CDR3 DNA follows: TGTGCCAGCAGCGATCCGGGACAGGGGAGGGGTACCGGGGAGCTGTTTTTT. This chain joins TRBV6-2 or TRBV6-3 and TRBJ2-2; 10 nucleotides match TRBD1. Germline V gives CDR1 MNHEY, CDR2 SVGEGT. The length of the CDR3 is 17 residues. Trimming took 6 bases from V and 5 from J; bases not matched to a gene: 12.

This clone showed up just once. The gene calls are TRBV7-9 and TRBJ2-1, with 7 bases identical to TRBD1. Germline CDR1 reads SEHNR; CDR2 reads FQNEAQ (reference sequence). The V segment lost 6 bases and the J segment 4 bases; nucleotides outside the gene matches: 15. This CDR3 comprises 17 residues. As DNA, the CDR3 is TGTGCCAGCAGTTCACCCCTGGGACAGACGAGATACAATGAGCAGTTCTTC. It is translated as CASSSPLGQTRYNEQFF. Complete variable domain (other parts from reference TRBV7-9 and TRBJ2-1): DTGVSQNPRHKITKRGQNVTFRCDPISEHNRLYWYRQTLGQGPEFLTYFQNEAQLEKSRLLSDRFSAERPKGSFSTLEIQRTEQGDSAMYLCASSSPLGQTRYNEQFFGPGTRLTVL.